A selection of T cell receptor beta chains follows, all from one sample in a study of blood T cell repertoires in COVID-19. Sequencing used immunoSEQ multiplex PCR; TCRdb keeps in-frame clones, though not all of them. The profile shows 70,000 to 95,000 clones, about four fifths of them singletons. Sequencing was done on a sample of peripheral blood. These receptors were collected from a woman in her 70s with acute or convalescent COVID-19. The CDR3 runs from the conserved cysteine through the conserved F or W. Each record gives: D gene, clone size, J gene, V gene, CDR3 protein, CDR3 DNA. The D gene is left open where the match is weak. Expanded clones are given a class, and other clones once, few, many or no size at all.

. . TRBJ1-1 TRBV10-1 CASSRNMNTEAFF TGCGCCAGCAGCCGTAATATGAACACTGAAGCTTTCTTT
TRBD2 . TRBJ2-5 TRBV7-2 CATASGTVRETQYF TGTGCCACCGCTAGCGGGACGGTGAGGGAGACCCAGTACTTC
. . TRBJ1-4 TRBV7-9 CASSLARGAIGTEKLFF TGTGCCAGCAGCTTAGCGCGGGGCGCCATAGGAACGGAAAAACTGTTTTTT
. . TRBJ1-6 TRBV7-8 CASSLYLGENSPLHF TGTGCCAGCAGCTTATATCTGGGAGAAAACTCACCCCTCCACTTT
. . TRBJ2-1 TRBV9 CASSASKRVEGPYNEQFF TGTGCCAGCAGCGCTTCAAAGCGGGTAGAAGGGCCCTACAATGAGCAGTTCTTC
TRBD2 few TRBJ2-7 TRBV7-9 CASSLAGLDYEQYF TGTGCCAGCAGCTTAGCGGGACTAGACTACGAGCAGTACTTC
. . TRBJ1-5 TRBV15 CATSRVEEFNQPQHF TGTGCCACCAGCAGAGTGGAGGAGTTCAATCAGCCCCAGCATTTT
TRBD2 . TRBJ2-3 TRBV10-3 CAISESGGREGTQYF TGTGCCATCAGTGAGTCAGGAGGGAGGGAGGGTACGCAGTATTTT
TRBD2 . TRBJ2-5 TRBV7-9 CASSPRLAGRETQYF TGTGCCAGCAGCCCCCGACTAGCGGGGAGAGAGACCCAGTACTTC
TRBD2 . TRBJ2-6 TRBV28 CASSLLAGLAGGRGANVLTF TGTGCCAGCAGTTTATTGGCGGGACTAGCGGGAGGAAGGGGGGCCAACGTCCTGACTTTC
. . TRBJ2-1 TRBV18 CASSPTRGGRNEQFF TGTGCCAGCTCACCAACGAGGGGAGGACGGAATGAGCAGTTCTTC
. . TRBJ1-1 TRBV12-3/TRBV12-4 CASSHGGLGAFF TGTGCCAGCAGTCATGGGGGCCTGGGAGCTTTCTTT
. . TRBJ2-1 TRBV7-9 CASSPRTTVNEQFF TGTGCCAGCAGCCCACGGACTACCGTTAATGAGCAGTTCTTC
. . TRBJ1-1 TRBV27 CASSLGRAVNTEAFF TGTGCCAGCAGTTTGGGCAGGGCAGTGAACACTGAAGCTTTCTTT
. . TRBJ1-5 TRBV21-1 CASSPRGGVLSNQPQHF TGTGCCAGCAGCCCCCGCGGAGGGGTTCTCAGCAATCAGCCCCAGCATTTT
TRBD2 . TRBJ2-3 TRBV7-3 CASSLTTAGVGNTQYF TGTGCCAGCAGCTTAACTACAGCGGGGGTGGGAAATACGCAGTATTTT
. once TRBJ1-2 TRBV27 CASSLYSNYGYTF TGTGCCAGCAGTTTATACAGTAACTATGGCTACACCTTC
. . TRBJ2-7 TRBV14 CASSQDGRAYEQYF TGTGCCAGCAGCCAAGATGGGCGGGCCTACGAGCAGTACTTC
TRBD1 . TRBJ2-7 TRBV19 CASSVQGAEQYF TGTGCCAGTAGTGTACAGGGGGCCGAGCAGTACTTC
TRBD1 . TRBJ2-5 TRBV9 CASSRNRGLQETQYF TGTGCCAGCAGCCGAAACAGGGGCCTCCAAGAGACCCAGTACTTC
. . TRBJ1-1 TRBV27 CASSFTRRNTEAFF TGTGCCAGCAGTTTCACACGGAGGAACACTGAAGCTTTCTTT
TRBD2 once TRBJ2-2 TRBV4-2 CASSLRGSGRDAGELFF TGTGCCAGCAGCCTAAGAGGTAGCGGGAGGGACGCCGGGGAGCTGTTTTTT
TRBD1 . TRBJ1-2 TRBV28 CASSPGQGGGYTF TGTGCCAGCAGTCCCGGACAGGGAGGCGGCTACACCTTC
. . TRBJ1-3 TRBV28 CASRRGTIYF TGTGCCAGCAGACGGGGGACCATATATTTT
TRBD2 . TRBJ2-1 TRBV6-4 CASSERPPGASGSVEQFF TGTGCCAGCAGTGAGAGGCCCCCGGGGGCGAGCGGGAGTGTTGAGCAGTTCTTC
TRBD2 few TRBJ2-1 TRBV14 CASSPRLAGGPGEQFF TGTGCCAGCAGCCCTCGACTAGCGGGAGGGCCAGGTGAGCAGTTCTTC
TRBD1 . TRBJ1-5 TRBV12-3/TRBV12-4 CASSRDSYQPQHF TGTGCCAGCAGTCGGGACAGCTATCAGCCCCAGCATTTT
. once TRBJ1-3 TRBV6-5 CASRSTGSGNTIYF TGTGCCAGCAGGTCCACAGGGAGTGGAAACACCATATATTTT
. . TRBJ2-3 TRBV29-1 CSGYRDTSTDTQYF TGCAGCGGATACCGGGACACCAGCACAGATACGCAGTATTTT
TRBD1 . TRBJ2-7 TRBV5-1 CASSLGTGDSYEQYF TGCGCCAGCAGCTTGGGGACAGGAGACTCCTACGAGCAGTACTTC
. . TRBJ1-4 TRBV29-1 CSVEDQANEKLFF TGCAGCGTTGAAGATCAGGCGAATGAAAAACTGTTTTTT
TRBD1 . TRBJ2-2 TRBV27 CASRGTANTGELFF TGTGCCAGCCGAGGGACAGCGAACACCGGGGAGCTGTTTTTT
TRBD1 once TRBJ1-3 TRBV27 CASSPSGTGAGNTIYF TGTGCCAGCAGTCCCTCCGGGACAGGAGCTGGAAACACCATATATTTT
. . TRBJ1-1 TRBV29-1 CSGALNTEAFF TGCAGCGGAGCCTTGAACACTGAAGCTTTCTTT
TRBD1 . TRBJ2-2 TRBV11-3 CASSGTGGTGELFF TGTGCCAGCAGTGGGACAGGGGGCACCGGGGAGCTGTTTTTT
TRBD2 many TRBJ2-7 TRBV7-8 CASSARRVGLAVVYEQYF TGTGCCAGCAGCGCGCGGAGGGTGGGACTAGCGGTAGTCTACGAGCAGTACTTC
. . TRBJ2-2 TRBV11-3 CASSLGRANTGELFF TGTGCCAGCAGCTTAGGTCGAGCGAACACCGGGGAGCTGTTTTTT
. . TRBJ2-6 TRBV5-1 CASSQPTASGANVLTF TGCGCCAGCAGCCAACCTACAGCTTCTGGGGCCAACGTCCTGACTTTC
. . TRBJ1-4 TRBV7-6 CASSLGPGANEKLFF TGTGCCAGCAGCTTAGGGCCAGGGGCTAATGAAAAACTGTTTTTT
TRBD2 . TRBJ2-1 TRBV9 CASSSDSGRYNEQFF TGTGCCAGCAGCTCCGATAGCGGGCGCTACAATGAGCAGTTCTTC
TRBD1 . TRBJ2-1 TRBV28 CASRRTQGAAYNEQFF TGTGCCAGCAGACGTACACAGGGGGCCGCCTACAATGAGCAGTTCTTC
TRBD1 few TRBJ2-5 TRBV3-1/TRBV3-2 CASSRSQGEFAQYF TGTGCCAGCAGCCGGTCACAGGGGGAGTTTGCCCAGTACTTC
TRBD2 . TRBJ2-3 TRBV27 CASSPPGVAGNTDTQYF TGTGCCAGCAGTCCTCCAGGGGTAGCGGGAAACACAGATACGCAGTATTTT
. . TRBJ1-5 TRBV3-1/TRBV3-2 CASSQGGNQPQHF TGTGCCAGCAGCCAGGGAGGCAATCAGCCCCAGCATTTT
TRBD1 . TRBJ1-4 TRBV7-6 CASSPEDRGRVEKLFF TGTGCCAGCAGCCCCGAGGACAGGGGGCGAGTGGAAAAACTGTTTTTT
TRBD1 . TRBJ1-5 TRBV18 CASSHDREWSNQPQHF TGTGCCAGCTCACACGACAGGGAGTGGAGCAATCAGCCCCAGCATTTT
TRBD2 . TRBJ2-1 TRBV5-1 CASSLTGTSGYNEQFF TGCGCCAGCAGCCTGACCGGGACTAGCGGTTACAATGAGCAGTTCTTC
TRBD2 once TRBJ2-3 TRBV5-1 CASSLVAGGLSTDTQYF TGCGCCAGCAGCTTGGTAGCGGGGGGGCTGAGCACAGATACGCAGTATTTT
TRBD1 . TRBJ2-1 TRBV19 CASSLRTGYNEQFF TGTGCCAGTAGTCTTCGGACAGGCTACAATGAGCAGTTCTTC
TRBD2 . TRBJ2-2 TRBV12-5 CASGLAAGGWRTGELFF TGTGCTAGTGGTTTGGCAGCGGGAGGGTGGAGAACCGGGGAGCTGTTTTTT
. . TRBJ1-2 TRBV11-2 CASSSSILVGYGYTF TGTGCCAGCAGCTCCTCTATACTGGTCGGGTATGGCTACACCTTC
. . TRBJ1-1 TRBV19 CASSIDRTVNTEAFF TGTGCCAGTAGTATAGATCGGACAGTGAACACTGAAGCTTTCTTT
TRBD1 . TRBJ1-1 TRBV18 CASSRRQGRTGDTEAFF TGTGCCAGCTCACGACGACAGGGGCGGACTGGGGACACTGAAGCTTTCTTT